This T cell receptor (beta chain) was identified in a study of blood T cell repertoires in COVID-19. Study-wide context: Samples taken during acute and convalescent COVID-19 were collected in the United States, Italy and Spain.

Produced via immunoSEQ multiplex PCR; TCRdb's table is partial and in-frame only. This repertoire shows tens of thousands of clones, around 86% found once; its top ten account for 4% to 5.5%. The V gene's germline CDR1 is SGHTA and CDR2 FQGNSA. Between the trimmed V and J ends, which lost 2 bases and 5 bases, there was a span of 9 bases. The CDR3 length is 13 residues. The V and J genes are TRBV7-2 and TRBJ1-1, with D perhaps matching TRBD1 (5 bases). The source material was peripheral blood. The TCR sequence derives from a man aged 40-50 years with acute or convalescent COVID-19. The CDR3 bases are TGTGCCAGCAGCTTAAGGGAGGGGACTGAAGCTTTCTTT. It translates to CASSLREGTEAFF.